The 24 T cell receptor beta chains below come from one sample, sequenced in a study of blood T cell repertoires in COVID-19. Profiling relied on immunoSEQ multiplex PCR, and the TCRdb table lists in-frame clones only, not all of them. The sample lists nearly 300,000 clones; 88% were seen once. The specimen sequenced was peripheral blood. The receptor source for this set is a woman in her 30s who had recovered from COVID-19.

The chain uses TRBV27 and TRBJ2-1; 7 bases are shared with TRBD1. The junction had 10 bases not matched to a gene; V was cut back by 8 bases and J by 0 bases. Germline V gene sequence: CDR1 MNHEY, CDR2 SMNVEV (reference sequence). CDR3 length: 16 amino acids. CDR3 sequence (DNA): TGTGCCAGCTTTCCGGGACAGTGGGGCTCCTACAATGAGCAGTTCTTC. This sequence encodes CASFPGQWGSYNEQFF.

This chain joins TRBV28 and TRBJ2-3; 7 positions match TRBD1. J gave up 3 bases and V 7 bases, and 13 bases lay outside the gene matches. Germline lookup yields CDR1 MDHEN and CDR2 SYDVKM. The CDR3 has 16 residues. In DNA form, the CDR3 reads TGTGCCAGCACCCCAACGACAGGGTCCTTGACAGATACGCAGTATTTT. Translation gives CASTPTTGSLTDTQYF.

V usage is TRBV24-1 and J usage is TRBJ2-3, with a tentative D call TRBD1 (8 bases). Germline CDR1 reads KGHDR; CDR2 reads SFDVKD. This CDR3 spans 14 amino acids. Trimming cost V 12 bases and J 5 bases, with 20 bases left between them. The CDR3 DNA follows: TGTGCCGCAAACAGGGGGGGGGCCGAAGATACGCAGTATTTT. Translating gives CAANRGGAEDTQYF.

The chain employs TRBV4-2 and TRBJ1-6; D gene uncertain. The V gene lost 0 bases and the J gene lost 8 bases, with 8 bases spanning the gap. The CDR3 covers 14 residues. Germline CDR1 reads LGHNA; CDR2 reads YNFKEQ. The CDR3: CASSQDQADSPLHF. The CDR3 DNA is TGTGCCAGCAGCCAAGATCAAGCGGATTCACCCCTCCACTTT.

The rearrangement links TRBV5-1 to TRBJ2-7; 11 bases match TRBD2. The CDR3 extends over 16 amino acids. V gave up 0 bases and J gave up 3 bases; unmatched junction bases: 5. Per germline, CDR1 SGHRS and CDR2 YFSETQ. CDR3 amino acids: CASSLGDGTSGYEQYF. CDR3 nucleotide sequence: TGCGCCAGCAGCTTGGGGGACGGGACTAGCGGCTACGAGCAGTACTTC.

CDR3 sequence: CASSLDPPGQGVNSPLHF. CDR3 bases: TGCGCCAGCAGCCTGGATCCCCCGGGACAGGGGGTTAATTCACCCCTCCACTTT. This chain uses TRBV5-1 with TRBJ1-6; TRBD1 matches 11 bases. The germline V gene encodes CDR1 SGHRS and CDR2 YFSETQ. This CDR3 is 18 amino acids long. V shed 4 bases and J 6 bases; nucleotides not matched to a gene: 12.

V and J are TRBV15 and TRBJ2-1; 12 nucleotides agree with TRBD1. The germline V gene encodes CDR1 LNHNV and CDR2 YYDKDF (reference sequence). V shed 7 bases, J shed 5 bases, and the junction held 3 bases outside the gene matches. This CDR3 has 14 amino acids. The CDR3 reads CATTRDRGHNEQFF. The DNA for the CDR3 is TGTGCCACCACGCGGGACAGGGGGCACAATGAGCAGTTCTTC.

The rearrangement links TRBV28 to TRBJ1-3, with a weak D call TRBD1 (6 bases). The germline V gene has CDR1 MDHEN and CDR2 SYDVKM. V was pared by 8 bases and J by 1 base, with 12 bases between. The CDR3 loop spans 14 amino acids. As DNA, the CDR3 is TGTGCCAGCCAGCTACAGGGATCTGGAAACACCATATATTTT. Its protein product is CASQLQGSGNTIYF.

The rearrangement uses TRBV4-2 and TRBJ2-2, with 7 bases fitting TRBD1. Looked up from germline, CDR1 is LGHNA and CDR2 is YNFKEQ. This CDR3 has 16 amino acids. J gave up 3 bases and V 1 base, and 5 bases lay outside the gene matches. CDR3 DNA sequence: TGTGCCAGCAGCCAAGGTAGGGGGCTCGACACCGGGGAGCTGTTTTTT. Protein sequence: CASSQGRGLDTGELFF.

CDR3 loop: CASSVAGDPYEQYF. DNA for the CDR3: TGTGCCAGCAGCGTAGCCGGAGATCCCTACGAGCAGTACTTC. The rearrangement links TRBV9 to TRBJ2-7; D remains ambiguous. The CDR3 has 14 residues. The V gene lost 0 bases and the J gene lost 2 bases, with 9 bases spanning the gap. Germline V gene sequence: CDR1 SGDLS, CDR2 YYNGEE.

V gene TRBV19 combines with J gene TRBJ1-5; D is uncertain. Trimming took 3 bases from V and 4 from J, leaving 10 bases between them. Germline CDR1 is LNHDA and CDR2 is SQIVND (reference sequence). The CDR3 sequence is 14 residues long. CDR3 in DNA: TGTGCCAGTAGTATCTCTTACGGGAATCAGCCCCAGCATTTT. Its protein product is CASSISYGNQPQHF.

The V call is TRBV9, the J call TRBJ2-5, with TRBD2 matching 7 bases. V was clipped by 3 bases and J by 0 bases; unmatched bases: 2. CDR3 size: 14 residues. The germline V gene has CDR1 SGDLS and CDR2 YYNGEE. The CDR3 here is CASSGGGYQETQYF. In nucleotides, the CDR3 is TGTGCCAGCAGCGGGGGGGGATACCAAGAGACCCAGTACTTC. The full variable domain, its missing parts supplied by reference TRBV9 and TRBJ2-5, is DSGVTQTPKHLITATGQRVTLRCSPRSGDLSVYWYQQSLDQGLQFLIQYYNGEERAKGNILERFSAQQFPDLHSELNLSSLELGDSALYFCASSGGGYQETQYFGPGTRLLVL.

V and J are TRBV10-2 and TRBJ2-7; 10 positions match TRBD2. Looked up from germline, CDR1 is WSHSY and CDR2 is SAAADI. V lost 7 bases, J lost 3 bases, and 18 bases stayed unmatched. The CDR3 is 18 amino acids. The CDR3 DNA is TGCGCCAGCACCTTCGGGGCTAGCGGGGGAGAAGGGGACTACGAGCAGTACTTC. Translated: CASTFGASGGEGDYEQYF.

For the CDR3, the DNA is TGTGCCAGCAGCGTAGTAGAGGGGGCGGACACTGAAGCTTTCTTT. Encoded protein: CASSVVEGADTEAFF. This chain uses TRBV9 with TRBJ1-1, with 7 bases that match TRBD1. Trimming removed 0 bases from V and 3 bases from J; junction bases left unmatched: 5. Germline assignment: CDR1 SGDLS and CDR2 YYNGEE. The CDR3 runs 15 residues.

V and J are TRBV19 and TRBJ1-5, with 8 positions matching TRBD1. Germline loops: CDR1 LNHDA, CDR2 SQIVND (reference sequence). The ends lost 8 bases at V and 4 bases at J; junction bases unmatched: 13. This CDR3 comprises 16 residues. CDR3 DNA: TGTGCCAGTCAACGCCGGGGGACAGGCACTAATCAGCCCCAGCATTTT. It codes for CASQRRGTGTNQPQHF.

CDR3 amino acids: CASSPPLTGMGTEAFF. CDR3 nucleotides: TGTGCCAGCAGTCCCCCTTTGACAGGCATGGGGACTGAAGCTTTCTTT. This chain joins TRBV28 and TRBJ1-1, with D possibly being TRBD1 (6 bases). The germline V gene encodes CDR1 MDHEN and CDR2 SYDVKM. The CDR3 runs 16 residues. The ends were cut back, 5 bases at V and 5 bases at J, with 21 bases in the middle. Filled out from reference TRBV28 and TRBJ1-1, the complete variable domain reads DVKVTQSSRYLVKRTGEKVFLECVQDMDHENMFWYRQDPGLGLRLIYFSYDVKMKEKGDIPEGYSVSREKKERFSLILESASTNQTSMYLCASSPPLTGMGTEAFFGQGTRLTVV.

The genes are TRBV4-1 and TRBJ2-1; 8 nucleotides line up with TRBD1. Germline lookup yields CDR1 MGHRA and CDR2 YSYEKL. The ends lost 4 bases at V and 7 bases at J; junction bases unmatched: 12. The CDR3 sequence is 16 residues long. In nucleotides, the CDR3 is TGCGCCAGCAGCCTGCGGGGCAGGGGGCTGGAAAATGAGCAGTTCTTC. It translates to CASSLRGRGLENEQFF.

The genes are TRBV30 and TRBJ1-5; D is ambiguous. V was cut by 2 bases and J by 2 bases, with 7 bases left in between. The CDR3 totals 13 residues. Germline CDR1 and CDR2: GTSNPN and SVGIG (reference sequence). The CDR3 DNA follows: TGTGCCTGGAGTTACCGGGGCAATCAGCCCCAGCATTTT. This encodes CAWSYRGNQPQHF.

The chain has TRBV13 and TRBJ1-6; possibly TRBD1 for D (5 bases). The CDR3 runs 19 residues. V lost 2 bases and J 5 bases, leaving 22 bases between the germline ends. The germline V gene encodes CDR1 PRHDT and CDR2 FYEKMQ (reference sequence). CDR3 DNA sequence: TGTGCCAGCAGCTTAACCCAGGGTAGTAACCTAATAAATAATTCACCCCTCCACTTT. Its protein is CASSLTQGSNLINNSPLHF. Full variable domain (missing parts from reference TRBV13 and TRBJ1-6): AAGVIQSPRHLIKEKRETATLKCYPIPRHDTVYWYQQGPGQDPQFLISFYEKMQSDKGSIPDRFSAQQFSDYHSELNMSSLELGDSALYFCASSLTQGSNLINNSPLHFGNGTRLTVT.

This clone was picked up many times. The chain joins TRBV6-2 or TRBV6-3 to TRBJ2-1; 9 bases align to TRBD2. The CDR3 is made up of 17 amino acids. J was trimmed by 4 bases and V by 0 bases; bases with no gene match: 7. The germline gives CDR1 MNHEY, CDR2 SVGEGT. CDR3 protein: CASSYSGSGGLYNEQFF. CDR3 nucleotides: TGTGCCAGCAGTTACTCGGGTAGCGGGGGCCTATACAATGAGCAGTTCTTC.

With regard to this clone: The sample holds other DNA sequences that translate to the same CDR3. The V call is TRBV5-1, the J call TRBJ2-3; TRBD1 aligns across 11 bases. Germline trimming cut 4 bases from V and 1 base from J; bases unmatched to any gene: 8. CDR1 SGHRS and CDR2 YFSETQ come from the germline V gene. CDR3 length: 17 residues. CDR3 region: CASSLGQGADGTDTQYF. The CDR3 DNA is TGCGCCAGCAGCCTCGGACAGGGGGCCGACGGCACAGATACGCAGTATTTT.

This clone has just a few counts. The rearrangement joins TRBV4-3 to TRBJ2-3; a possible D gene is TRBD2 (6 bases). V lost 4 bases and J 4 bases, leaving 18 bases between the germline ends. CDR3 size: 16 residues. From germline, CDR1 is LGHNA and CDR2 YSLEER. The CDR3 loop reads CASSRELATGPDTQYF. The DNA of the CDR3 is TGCGCCAGCAGCCGAGAACTAGCTACCGGACCAGATACGCAGTATTTT.

The sample holds a few counts of this clone. This chain joins TRBV2 and TRBJ1-5, with 10 bases fitting TRBD1. After removal of 1 base from V and 6 bases from J, the junction contained 3 bases not matched to a gene. CDR3 length: 15 amino acids. Germline-derived CDR1 and CDR2 are SNHLY and FYNNEI. The CDR3 sequence is CASSEGTGGRQPQHF. In DNA form, the CDR3 reads TGTGCCAGCAGTGAAGGGACAGGGGGACGTCAGCCCCAGCATTTT.

The rearrangement uses TRBV7-8 and TRBJ1-4; D uncertain. V lost 5 bases and J lost 2, with 9 bases in between. CDR1 is SGHVS, CDR2 FQNEAQ, per germline. The CDR3 extends over 14 amino acids. This CDR3 is CASSRVTTNEKLFF. The CDR3 nucleotides are TGTGCCAGCAGCCGGGTGACTACTAATGAAAAACTGTTTTTT.